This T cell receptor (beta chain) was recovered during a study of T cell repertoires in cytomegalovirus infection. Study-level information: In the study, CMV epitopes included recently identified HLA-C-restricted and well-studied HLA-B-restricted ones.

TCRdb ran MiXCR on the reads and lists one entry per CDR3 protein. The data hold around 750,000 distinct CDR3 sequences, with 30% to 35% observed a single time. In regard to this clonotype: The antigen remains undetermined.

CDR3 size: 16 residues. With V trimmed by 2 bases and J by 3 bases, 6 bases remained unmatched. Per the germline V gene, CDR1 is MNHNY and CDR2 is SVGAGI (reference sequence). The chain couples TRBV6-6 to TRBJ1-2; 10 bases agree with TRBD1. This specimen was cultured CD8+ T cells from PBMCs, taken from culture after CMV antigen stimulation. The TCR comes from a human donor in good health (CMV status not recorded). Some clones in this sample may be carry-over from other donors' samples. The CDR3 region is CASSYTRQGADYGYTF. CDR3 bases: TGTGCCAGCAGTTACACGCGACAGGGGGCGGACTATGGCTACACCTTC.